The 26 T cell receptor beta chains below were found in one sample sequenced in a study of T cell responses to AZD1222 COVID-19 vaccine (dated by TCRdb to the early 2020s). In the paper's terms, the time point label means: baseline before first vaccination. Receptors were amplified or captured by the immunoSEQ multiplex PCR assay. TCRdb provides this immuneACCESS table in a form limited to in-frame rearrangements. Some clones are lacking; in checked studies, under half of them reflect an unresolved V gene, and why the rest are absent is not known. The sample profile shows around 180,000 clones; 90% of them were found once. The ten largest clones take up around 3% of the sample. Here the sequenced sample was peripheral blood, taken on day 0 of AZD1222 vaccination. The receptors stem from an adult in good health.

Here the CDR3 reads CASSIGWANYGYTF. The CDR3 nucleotides are TGTGCCAGTAGTATAGGCTGGGCTAACTATGGCTACACCTTC. This chain connects TRBV19 to TRBJ1-2, with D hard to call. The CDR3 sequence is 14 residues long. Germline lookup yields CDR1 LNHDA and CDR2 SQIVND (reference sequence). V was clipped by 1 base and J by 0 bases, with 6 bases between them.

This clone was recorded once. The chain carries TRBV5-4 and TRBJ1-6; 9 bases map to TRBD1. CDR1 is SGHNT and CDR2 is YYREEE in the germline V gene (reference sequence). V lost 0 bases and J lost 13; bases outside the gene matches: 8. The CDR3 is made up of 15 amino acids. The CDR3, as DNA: TGTGCCAGCAGCTTGGCGGTGACAGGGGGTGGCCCCCTCCACTTT. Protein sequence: CASSLAVTGGGPLHF.

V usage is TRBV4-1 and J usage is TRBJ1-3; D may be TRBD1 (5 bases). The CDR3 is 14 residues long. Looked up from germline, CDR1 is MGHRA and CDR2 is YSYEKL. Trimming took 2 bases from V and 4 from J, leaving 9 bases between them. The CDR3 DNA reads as TGCGCCAGCAGCCAACAGGGAGCCGGAAACACCATATATTTT. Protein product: CASSQQGAGNTIYF.

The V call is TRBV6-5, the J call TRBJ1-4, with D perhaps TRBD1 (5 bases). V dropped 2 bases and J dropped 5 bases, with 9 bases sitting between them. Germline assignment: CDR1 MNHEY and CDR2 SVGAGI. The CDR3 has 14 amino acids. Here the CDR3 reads CASSYGDGNEKLFF. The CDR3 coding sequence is TGTGCCAGCAGTTACGGGGACGGGAATGAAAAACTGTTTTTT.

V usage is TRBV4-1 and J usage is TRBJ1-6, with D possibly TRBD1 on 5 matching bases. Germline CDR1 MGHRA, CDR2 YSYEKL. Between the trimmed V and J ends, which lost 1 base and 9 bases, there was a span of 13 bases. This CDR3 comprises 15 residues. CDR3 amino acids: CASSQAGAGRSPLHF. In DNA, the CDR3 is TGCGCCAGCAGCCAAGCGGGAGCAGGGCGTTCACCCCTCCACTTT.

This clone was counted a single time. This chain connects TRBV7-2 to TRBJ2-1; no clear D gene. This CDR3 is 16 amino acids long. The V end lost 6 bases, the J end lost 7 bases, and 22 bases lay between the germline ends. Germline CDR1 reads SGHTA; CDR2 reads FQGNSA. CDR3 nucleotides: TGTGCCAGCAGTTCCCCTCGTGTGGGAACTGGAAATGAGCAGTTCTTC. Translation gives CASSSPRVGTGNEQFF. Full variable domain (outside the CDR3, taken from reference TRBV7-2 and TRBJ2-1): GAGVSQSPSNKVTEKGKDVELRCDPISGHTALYWYRQSLGQGLEFLIYFQGNSAPDKSGLPSDRFSAERTGGSVSTLTIQRTQQEDSAVYLCASSSPRVGTGNEQFFGPGTRLTVL.

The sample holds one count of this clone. CDR3 loop: CASSSSGTGGDEQYF. CDR3 nucleotides: TGCGCCAGCAGCTCATCCGGGACAGGGGGGGACGAGCAGTACTTC. J is TRBJ2-7 and V is TRBV5-1, with 11 bases aligning to TRBD1. CDR1 is SGHRS, CDR2 YFSETQ, per germline. This CDR3 region has 15 residues. V shed 3 bases and J 5 bases; nucleotides not matched to a gene: 7.

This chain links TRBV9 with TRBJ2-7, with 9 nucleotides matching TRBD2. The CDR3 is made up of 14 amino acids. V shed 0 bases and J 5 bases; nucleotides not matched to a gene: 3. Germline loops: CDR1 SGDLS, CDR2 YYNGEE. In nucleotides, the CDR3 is TGTGCCAGCAGCGTAGGAGCTAGCGGGGACGAGCAGTACTTC. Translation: CASSVGASGDEQYF.

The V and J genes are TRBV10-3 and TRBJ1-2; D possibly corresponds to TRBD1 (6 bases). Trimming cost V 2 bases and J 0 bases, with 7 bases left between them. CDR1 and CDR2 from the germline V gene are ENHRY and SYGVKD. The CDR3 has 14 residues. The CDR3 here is CAISEKGANYGYTF. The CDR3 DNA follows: TGTGCCATCAGTGAGAAGGGGGCTAACTATGGCTACACCTTC.

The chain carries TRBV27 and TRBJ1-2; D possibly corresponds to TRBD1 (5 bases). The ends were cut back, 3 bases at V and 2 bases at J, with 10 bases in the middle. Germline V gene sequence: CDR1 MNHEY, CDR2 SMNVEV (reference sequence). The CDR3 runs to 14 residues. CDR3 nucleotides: TGTGCCAGCAGTTTGGGAGGGGCCAACTATGGCTACACCTTC. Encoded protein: CASSLGGANYGYTF.

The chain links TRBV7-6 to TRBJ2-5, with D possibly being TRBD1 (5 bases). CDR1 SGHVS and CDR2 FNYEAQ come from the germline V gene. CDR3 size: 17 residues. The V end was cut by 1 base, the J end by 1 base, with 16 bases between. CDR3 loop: CASSLGTGRNLQETQYF. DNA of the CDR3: TGTGCCAGCAGCTTAGGAACAGGACGCAACCTCCAAGAGACCCAGTACTTC.

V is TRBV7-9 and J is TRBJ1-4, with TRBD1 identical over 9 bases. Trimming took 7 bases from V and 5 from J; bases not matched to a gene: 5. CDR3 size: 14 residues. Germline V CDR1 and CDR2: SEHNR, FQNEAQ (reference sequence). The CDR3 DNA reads TGTGCCAGCAAGACAACAGGGGGCAATGAAAAACTGTTTTTT. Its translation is CASKTTGGNEKLFF.

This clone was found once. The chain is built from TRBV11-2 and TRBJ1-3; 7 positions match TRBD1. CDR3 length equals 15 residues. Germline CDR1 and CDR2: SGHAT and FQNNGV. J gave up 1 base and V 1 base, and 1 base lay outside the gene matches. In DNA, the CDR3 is TGTGCCAGCAGCTTAGGACAGGGATCTGGAAACACCATATATTTT. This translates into CASSLGQGSGNTIYF.

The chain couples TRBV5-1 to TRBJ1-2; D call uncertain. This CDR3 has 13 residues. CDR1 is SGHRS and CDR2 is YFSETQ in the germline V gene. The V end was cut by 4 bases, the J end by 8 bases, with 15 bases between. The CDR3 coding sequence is TGCGCCAGCAGCCCGCTCATCGGAGGCGGCTACACCTTC. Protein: CASSPLIGGGYTF.

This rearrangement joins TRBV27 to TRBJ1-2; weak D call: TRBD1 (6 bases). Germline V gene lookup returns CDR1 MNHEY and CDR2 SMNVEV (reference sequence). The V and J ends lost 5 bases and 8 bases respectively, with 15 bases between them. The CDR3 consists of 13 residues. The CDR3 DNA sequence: TGTGCCAGCAGTGATACAGGAACAGGGGGCTACACCTTC. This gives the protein CASSDTGTGGYTF.

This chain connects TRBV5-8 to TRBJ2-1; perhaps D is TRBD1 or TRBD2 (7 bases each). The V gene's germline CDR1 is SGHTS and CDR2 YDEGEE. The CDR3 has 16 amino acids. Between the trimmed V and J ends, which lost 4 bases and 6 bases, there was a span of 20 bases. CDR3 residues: CASSPRGRGHGNEQFF. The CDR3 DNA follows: TGTGCCAGCAGCCCCAGGGGGAGGGGGCACGGCAATGAGCAGTTCTTC.

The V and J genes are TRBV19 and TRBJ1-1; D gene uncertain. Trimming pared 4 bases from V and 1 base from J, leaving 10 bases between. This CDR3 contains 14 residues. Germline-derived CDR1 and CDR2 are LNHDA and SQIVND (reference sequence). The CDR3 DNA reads TGTGCCAGTAGTAACGATTACTGGAACACTGAAGCTTTCTTT. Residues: CASSNDYWNTEAFF.

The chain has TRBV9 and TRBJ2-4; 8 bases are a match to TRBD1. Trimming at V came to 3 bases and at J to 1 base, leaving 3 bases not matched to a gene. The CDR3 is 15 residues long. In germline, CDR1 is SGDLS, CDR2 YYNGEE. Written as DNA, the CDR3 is TGTGCCAGCAGCGAGCAGGGGGCGGCCAAAAACATTCAGTACTTC. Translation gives CASSEQGAAKNIQYF.

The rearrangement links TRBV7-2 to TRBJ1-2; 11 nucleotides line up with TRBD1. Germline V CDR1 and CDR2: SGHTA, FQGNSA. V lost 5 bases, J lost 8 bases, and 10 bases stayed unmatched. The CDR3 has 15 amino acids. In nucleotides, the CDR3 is TGTGCCAGCAGCCAAGGGACAGGGGGGAATCGGGGCTACACCTTC. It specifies CASSQGTGGNRGYTF.

CDR3 bases: TGCGCCAGCAGCTTGGCCCCGGAAAAACAAGAGACCCAGTACTTC. Protein: CASSLAPEKQETQYF. The chain couples TRBV5-1 to TRBJ2-5; unclear D gene. CDR3 length equals 15 residues. The V gene's germline CDR1 is SGHRS and CDR2 YFSETQ. The ends were cut back, 0 bases at V and 2 bases at J, with 11 bases in the middle.

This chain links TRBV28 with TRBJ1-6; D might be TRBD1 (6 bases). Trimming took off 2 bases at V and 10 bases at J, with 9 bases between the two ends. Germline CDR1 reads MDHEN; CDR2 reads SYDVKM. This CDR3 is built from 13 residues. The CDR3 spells CASSLPGASPLHF. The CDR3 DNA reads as TGTGCCAGCAGTTTACCGGGGGCGTCACCCCTCCACTTT.

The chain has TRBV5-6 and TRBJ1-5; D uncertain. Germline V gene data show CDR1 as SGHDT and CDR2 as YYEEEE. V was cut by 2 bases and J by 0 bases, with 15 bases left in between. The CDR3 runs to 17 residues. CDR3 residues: CASSFFRIDFSNQPQHF. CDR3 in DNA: TGTGCCAGCAGCTTCTTTCGAATAGACTTTAGCAATCAGCCCCAGCATTTT.

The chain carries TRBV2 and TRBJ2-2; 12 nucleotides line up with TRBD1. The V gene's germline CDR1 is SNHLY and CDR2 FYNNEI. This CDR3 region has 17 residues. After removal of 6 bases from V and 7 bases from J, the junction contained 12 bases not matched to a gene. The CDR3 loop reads CASRALPGQGAVGELFF. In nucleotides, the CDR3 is TGTGCCAGCAGGGCTCTTCCGGGACAGGGGGCCGTCGGGGAGCTGTTTTTT.

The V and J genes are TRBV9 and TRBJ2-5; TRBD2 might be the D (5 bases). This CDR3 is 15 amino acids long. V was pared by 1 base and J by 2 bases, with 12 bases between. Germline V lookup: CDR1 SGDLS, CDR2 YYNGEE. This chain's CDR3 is CASSVLGSGQETQYF. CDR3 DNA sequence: TGTGCCAGCAGCGTATTAGGGTCGGGACAAGAGACCCAGTACTTC.

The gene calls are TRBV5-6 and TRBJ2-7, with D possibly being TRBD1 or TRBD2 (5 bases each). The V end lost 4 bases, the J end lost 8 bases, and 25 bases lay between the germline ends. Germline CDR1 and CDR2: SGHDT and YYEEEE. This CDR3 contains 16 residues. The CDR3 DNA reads TGTGCCAGCAGCCTCATGGCCGGGACGGCGCTCCGACAGCAGTACTTC. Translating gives CASSLMAGTALRQQYF.

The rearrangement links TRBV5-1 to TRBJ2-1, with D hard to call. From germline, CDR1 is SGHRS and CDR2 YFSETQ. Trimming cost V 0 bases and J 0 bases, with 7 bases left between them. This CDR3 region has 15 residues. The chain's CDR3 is CASSLGRISYNEQFF. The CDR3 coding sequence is TGCGCCAGCAGCTTGGGACGTATCTCCTACAATGAGCAGTTCTTC.